This record covers a single TCR beta chain. The antigen is undetermined. This sample was included in a study of cytomegalovirus exposure and HLA in healthy donors. Study conclusions and caveats: A few chains linked to CMV were shown in vitro to be specific for CMV antigens.

Trimming left V 3 bases short and J 2 bases short, with 11 bases between. In germline, CDR1 is MGHDK, CDR2 SYGVNS. This CDR3 has 15 residues. PCR primers comprised 60 Vbeta and 13 Jbeta primers. Clones were read by immunoSEQ multiplex PCR, and TCRdb kept only the in-frame ones, dropping some. Here the sample spans about 200,000 clones, 81% being singletons. Material for sequencing was PBMCs. This receptor was identified in a man aged 35 to 55 in good health and CMV-seropositive. The chain carries TRBV25-1 and TRBJ1-5, with TRBD1 as a possible D gene (5 bases). Here the CDR3 reads CASSDEVGGNQPQHF. The CDR3 DNA reads TGTGCCAGCAGTGATGAAGTAGGGGGCAATCAGCCCCAGCATTTT. The complete variable domain, with remaining parts taken from reference TRBV25-1 and TRBJ1-5, reads EADIYQTPRYLVIGTGKKITLECSQTMGHDKMYWYQQDPGMELHLIHYSYGVNSTEKGDLSSESTVSRIRTEHFPLTLESARPSHTSQYLCASSDEVGGNQPQHFGDGTRLSIL.